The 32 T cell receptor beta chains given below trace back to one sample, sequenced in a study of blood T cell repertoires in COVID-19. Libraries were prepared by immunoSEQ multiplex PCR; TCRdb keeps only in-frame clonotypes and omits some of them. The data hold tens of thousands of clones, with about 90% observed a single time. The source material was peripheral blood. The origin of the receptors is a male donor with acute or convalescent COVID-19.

DNA of the CDR3: TGCGCCAGCAGCGTGGACAGGGGGCAGGGCTACACCTTC. This gives the protein CASSVDRGQGYTF. The rearrangement links TRBV5-1 to TRBJ1-2, with 11 positions matching TRBD1. The CDR3 spans 13 residues. After removal of 4 bases from V and 8 bases from J, the junction contained 4 bases not matched to a gene. CDR1 and CDR2 from the germline V gene are SGHRS and YFSETQ. The whole variable domain, remainder taken from reference TRBV5-1 and TRBJ1-2, is KAGVTQTPRYLIKTRGQQVTLSCSPISGHRSVSWYQQTPGQGLQFLFEYFSETQRNKGNFPGRFSGRQFSNSRSEMNVSTLELGDSALYLCASSVDRGQGYTFGSGTRLTVV.

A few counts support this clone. CDR3 amino acids: CASSWGGGQGSGNTIYF. CDR3 DNA sequence: TGTGCCAGCAGCTGGGGTGGCGGACAGGGCTCCGGAAACACCATATATTTT. V gene TRBV5-4 combines with J gene TRBJ1-3, with 8 bases that match TRBD1. The CDR3 loop spans 17 amino acids. Germline assignment: CDR1 SGHNT and CDR2 YYREEE (reference sequence). V was clipped by 3 bases and J by 4 bases; unmatched bases: 12.

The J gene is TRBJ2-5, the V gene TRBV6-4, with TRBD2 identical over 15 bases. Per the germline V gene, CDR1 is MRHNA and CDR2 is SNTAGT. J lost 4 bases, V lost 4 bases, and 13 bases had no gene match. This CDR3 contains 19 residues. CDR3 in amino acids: CASSAPGTSGGSLLETQYF. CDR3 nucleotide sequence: TGTGCCAGCAGTGCCCCCGGGACTAGCGGGGGGTCTTTACTAGAGACCCAGTACTTC.

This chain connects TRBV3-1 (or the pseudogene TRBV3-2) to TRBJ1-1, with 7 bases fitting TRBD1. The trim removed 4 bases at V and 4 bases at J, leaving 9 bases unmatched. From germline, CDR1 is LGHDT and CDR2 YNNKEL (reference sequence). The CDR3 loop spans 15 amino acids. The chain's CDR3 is CASSPRTGTATEAFF. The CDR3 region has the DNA TGTGCCAGCAGCCCTCGCACCGGGACAGCCACTGAAGCTTTCTTT.

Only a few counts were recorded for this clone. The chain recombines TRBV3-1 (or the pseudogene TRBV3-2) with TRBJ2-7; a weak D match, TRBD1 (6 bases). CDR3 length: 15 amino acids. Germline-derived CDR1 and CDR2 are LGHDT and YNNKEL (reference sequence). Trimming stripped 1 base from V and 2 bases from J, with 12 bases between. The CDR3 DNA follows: TGTGCCAGCAGCCAAGGGGCAGGGGTGGCCTACGAGCAGTACTTC. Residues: CASSQGAGVAYEQYF.

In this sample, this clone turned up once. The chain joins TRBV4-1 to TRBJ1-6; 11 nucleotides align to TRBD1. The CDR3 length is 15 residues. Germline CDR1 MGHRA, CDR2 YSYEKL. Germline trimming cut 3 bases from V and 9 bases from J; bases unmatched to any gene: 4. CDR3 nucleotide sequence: TGCGCCAGCAGCCATCCGGGACAGGGGGTTTCACCCCTCCACTTT. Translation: CASSHPGQGVSPLHF.

CDR3 sequence: CASSFRHRRQAGEEQYF. The CDR3 DNA reads TGTGCCAGCAGTTTCCGACACCGAAGACAGGCTGGTGAGGAGCAGTACTTC. V gene TRBV27 combines with J gene TRBJ2-7; the D gene is possibly TRBD1 (6 bases). V lost 3 bases and J lost 7, with 25 bases in between. From germline, CDR1 is MNHEY and CDR2 SMNVEV (reference sequence). The CDR3 contains 17 residues.

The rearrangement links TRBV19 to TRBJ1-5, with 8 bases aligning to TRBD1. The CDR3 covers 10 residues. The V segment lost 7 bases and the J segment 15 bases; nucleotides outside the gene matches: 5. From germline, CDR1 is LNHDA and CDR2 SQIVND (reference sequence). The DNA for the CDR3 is TGTGCCAGTACTGGACAGGGCTGGCATTTT. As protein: CASTGQGWHF.

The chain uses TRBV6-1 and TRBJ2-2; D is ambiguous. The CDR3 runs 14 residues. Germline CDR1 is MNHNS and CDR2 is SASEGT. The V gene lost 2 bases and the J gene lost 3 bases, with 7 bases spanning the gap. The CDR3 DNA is TGTGCCAGCAGTGAATCGGGTTACACCGGGGAGCTGTTTTTT. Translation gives CASSESGYTGELFF.

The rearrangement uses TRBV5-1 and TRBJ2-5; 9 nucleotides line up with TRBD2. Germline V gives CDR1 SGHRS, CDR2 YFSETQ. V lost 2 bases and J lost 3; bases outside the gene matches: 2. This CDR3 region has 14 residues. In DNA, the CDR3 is TGCGCCAGCAGCTTCTCTAGCGGGGAAGAGACCCAGTACTTC. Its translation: CASSFSSGEETQYF.

The CDR3 sequence: CASSPNPTPPSEQFF. The CDR3 coding sequence is TGTGCCAGCAGCCCAAACCCCACCCCCCCGAGTGAGCAGTTCTTC. The chain links TRBV3-1 (or the pseudogene TRBV3-2) to TRBJ2-1; D unresolved. The length of the CDR3 is 15 residues. Trimming cost V 4 bases and J 9 bases, with 19 bases left between them. CDR1 is LGHDT, CDR2 YNNKEL, per germline (reference sequence).

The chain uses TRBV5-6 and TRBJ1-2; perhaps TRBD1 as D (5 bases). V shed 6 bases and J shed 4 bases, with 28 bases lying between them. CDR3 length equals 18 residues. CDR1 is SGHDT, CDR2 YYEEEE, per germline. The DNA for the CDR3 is TGTGCCAGCAACGCTCAGGGTTCGGGGGTTTTTTTAAGCTATGGCTACACCTTC. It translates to CASNAQGSGVFLSYGYTF.

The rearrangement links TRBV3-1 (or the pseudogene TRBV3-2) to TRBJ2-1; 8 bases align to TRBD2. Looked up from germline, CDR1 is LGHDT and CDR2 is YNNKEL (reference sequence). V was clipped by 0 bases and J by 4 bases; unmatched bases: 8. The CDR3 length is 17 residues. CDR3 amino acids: CASSQDSGLALYNEQFF. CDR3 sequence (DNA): TGTGCCAGCAGCCAAGATAGTGGACTAGCCCTTTACAATGAGCAGTTCTTC.

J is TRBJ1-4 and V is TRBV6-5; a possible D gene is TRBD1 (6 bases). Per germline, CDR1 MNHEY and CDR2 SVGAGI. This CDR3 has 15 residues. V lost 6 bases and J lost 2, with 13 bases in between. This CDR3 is CASSPLRGTNEKLFF. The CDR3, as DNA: TGTGCCAGCAGCCCCCTGAGGGGGACTAATGAAAAACTGTTTTTT.

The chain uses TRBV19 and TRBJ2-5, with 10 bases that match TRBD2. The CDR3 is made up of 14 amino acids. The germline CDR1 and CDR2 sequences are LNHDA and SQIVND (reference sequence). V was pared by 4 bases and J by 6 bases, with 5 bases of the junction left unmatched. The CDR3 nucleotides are TGTGCCAGTAGTACCCTAGCGGGGGACCAGACCCAGTACTTC. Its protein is CASSTLAGDQTQYF.

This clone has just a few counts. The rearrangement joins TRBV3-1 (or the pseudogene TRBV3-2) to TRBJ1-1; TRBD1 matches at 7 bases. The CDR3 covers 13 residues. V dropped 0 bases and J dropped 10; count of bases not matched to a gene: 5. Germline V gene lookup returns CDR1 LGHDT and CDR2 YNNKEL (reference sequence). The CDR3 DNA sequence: TGTGCCAGCAGCCAAGAGTTGGGGACAGCAGCTTTCTTT. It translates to CASSQELGTAAFF.

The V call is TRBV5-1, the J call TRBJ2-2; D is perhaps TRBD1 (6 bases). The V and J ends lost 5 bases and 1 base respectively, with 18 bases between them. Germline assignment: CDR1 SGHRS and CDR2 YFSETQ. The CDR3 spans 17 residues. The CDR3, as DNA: TGCGCCAGCAGATTCTCTAGAGGGGGACAGAACACCGGGGAGCTGTTTTTT. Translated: CASRFSRGGQNTGELFF.

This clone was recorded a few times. The CDR3 DNA follows: TGTGCCAGCAGCACCGGACAGGTCGCAACAGGGGGCTACACCTTC. Protein product: CASSTGQVATGGYTF. This chain uses TRBV7-2 with TRBJ1-2, with 7 bases aligning to TRBD1. CDR3 length: 15 residues. In germline, CDR1 is SGHTA, CDR2 FQGNSA. The junction had 14 bases not matched to a gene; V was cut back by 5 bases and J by 8 bases.

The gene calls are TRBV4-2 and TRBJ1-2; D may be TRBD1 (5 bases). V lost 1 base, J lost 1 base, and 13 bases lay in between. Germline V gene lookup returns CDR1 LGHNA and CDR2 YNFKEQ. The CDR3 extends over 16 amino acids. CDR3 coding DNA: TGTGCCAGCAGCCAAGCAGGGCCGGGGGATAACTATGGCTACACCTTC. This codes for CASSQAGPGDNYGYTF.

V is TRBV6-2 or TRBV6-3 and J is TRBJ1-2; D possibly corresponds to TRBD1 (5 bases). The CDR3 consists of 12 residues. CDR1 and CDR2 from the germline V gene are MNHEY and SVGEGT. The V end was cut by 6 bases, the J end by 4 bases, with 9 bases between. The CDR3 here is CASSPQGYGYTF. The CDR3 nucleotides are TGTGCCAGCAGCCCCCAGGGCTATGGCTACACCTTC.

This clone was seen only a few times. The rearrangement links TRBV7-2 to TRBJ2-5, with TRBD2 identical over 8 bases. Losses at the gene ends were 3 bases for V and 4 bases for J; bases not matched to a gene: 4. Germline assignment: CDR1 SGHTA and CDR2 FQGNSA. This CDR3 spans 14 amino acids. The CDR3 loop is CASSFGGAGETQYF. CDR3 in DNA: TGTGCCAGCAGCTTCGGGGGGGCCGGAGAGACCCAGTACTTC.

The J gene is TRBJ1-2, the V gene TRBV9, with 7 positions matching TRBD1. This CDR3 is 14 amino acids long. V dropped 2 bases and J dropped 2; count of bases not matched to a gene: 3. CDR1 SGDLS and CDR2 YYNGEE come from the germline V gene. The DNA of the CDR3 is TGTGCCAGCAGCGTGGGGACAGCCAACTATGGCTACACCTTC. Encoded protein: CASSVGTANYGYTF. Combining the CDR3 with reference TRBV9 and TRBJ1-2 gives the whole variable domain DSGVTQTPKHLITATGQRVTLRCSPRSGDLSVYWYQQSLDQGLQFLIQYYNGEERAKGNILERFSAQQFPDLHSELNLSSLELGDSALYFCASSVGTANYGYTFGSGTRLTVV.

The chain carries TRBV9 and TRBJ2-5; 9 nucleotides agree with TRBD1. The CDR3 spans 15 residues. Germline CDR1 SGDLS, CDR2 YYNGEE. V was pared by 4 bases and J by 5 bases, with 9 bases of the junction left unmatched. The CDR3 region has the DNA TGTGCCAGCAGCCACCCGACAGGGGGGATGGAGACCCAGTACTTC. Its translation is CASSHPTGGMETQYF.

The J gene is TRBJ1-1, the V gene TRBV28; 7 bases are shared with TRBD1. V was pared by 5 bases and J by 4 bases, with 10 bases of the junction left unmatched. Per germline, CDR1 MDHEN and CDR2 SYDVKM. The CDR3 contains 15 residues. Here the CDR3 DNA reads TGTGCCAGCAGTCGAGCCGACAGGGTGGGCACTGAAGCTTTCTTT. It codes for CASSRADRVGTEAFF.

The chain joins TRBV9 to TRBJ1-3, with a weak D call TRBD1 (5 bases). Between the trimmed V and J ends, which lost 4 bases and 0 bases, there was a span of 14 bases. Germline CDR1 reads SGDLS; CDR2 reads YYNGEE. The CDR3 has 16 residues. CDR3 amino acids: CASSPTARFSGNTIYF. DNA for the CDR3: TGTGCCAGCAGCCCGACAGCGCGCTTCTCTGGAAACACCATATATTTT.

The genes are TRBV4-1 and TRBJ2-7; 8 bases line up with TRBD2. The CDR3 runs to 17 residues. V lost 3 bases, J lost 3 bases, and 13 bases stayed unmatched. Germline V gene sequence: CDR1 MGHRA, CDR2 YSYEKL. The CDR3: CASSQPLEVSGVYEQYF. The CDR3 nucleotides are TGCGCCAGCAGCCAGCCCCTGGAGGTTAGCGGGGTCTACGAGCAGTACTTC.

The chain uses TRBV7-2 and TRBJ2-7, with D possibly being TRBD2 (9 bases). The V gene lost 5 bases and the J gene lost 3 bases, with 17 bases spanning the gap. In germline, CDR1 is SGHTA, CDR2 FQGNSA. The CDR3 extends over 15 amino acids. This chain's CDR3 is CASSQGAGGLYEQYF. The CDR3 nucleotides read TGTGCCAGCAGCCAGGGGGCGGGGGGGCTCTACGAGCAGTACTTC. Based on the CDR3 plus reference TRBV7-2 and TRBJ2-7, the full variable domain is GAGVSQSPSNKVTEKGKDVELRCDPISGHTALYWYRQSLGQGLEFLIYFQGNSAPDKSGLPSDRFSAERTGGSVSTLTIQRTQQEDSAVYLCASSQGAGGLYEQYFGPGTRLTVT.

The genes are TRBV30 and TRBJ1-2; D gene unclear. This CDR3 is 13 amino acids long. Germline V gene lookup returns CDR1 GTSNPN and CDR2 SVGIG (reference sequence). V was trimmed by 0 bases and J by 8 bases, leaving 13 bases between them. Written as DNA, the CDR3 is TGTGCCTGGAGTGTACTCGGAGCGTCGGGCTACACCTTC. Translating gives CAWSVLGASGYTF.

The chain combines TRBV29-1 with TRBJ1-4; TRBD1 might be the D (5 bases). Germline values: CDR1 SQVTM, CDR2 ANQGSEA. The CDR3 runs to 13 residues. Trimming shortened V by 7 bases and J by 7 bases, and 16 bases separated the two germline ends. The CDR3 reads CSAETAQGEKLFF. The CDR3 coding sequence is TGCAGCGCCGAGACGGCTCAGGGTGAAAAACTGTTTTTT. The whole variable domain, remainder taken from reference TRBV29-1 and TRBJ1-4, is SAVISQKPSRDICQRGTSLTIQCQVDSQVTMMFWYRQQPGQSLTLIATANQGSEATYESGFVIDKFPISRPNLTFSTLTVSNMSPEDSSIYLCSAETAQGEKLFFGSGTQLSVL.

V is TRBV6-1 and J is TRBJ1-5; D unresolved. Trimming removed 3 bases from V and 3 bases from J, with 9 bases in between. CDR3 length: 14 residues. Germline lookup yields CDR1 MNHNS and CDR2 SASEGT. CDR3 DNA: TGTGCCAGCAGTGACAGGACTCTCAATCAGCCCCAGCATTTT. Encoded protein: CASSDRTLNQPQHF.

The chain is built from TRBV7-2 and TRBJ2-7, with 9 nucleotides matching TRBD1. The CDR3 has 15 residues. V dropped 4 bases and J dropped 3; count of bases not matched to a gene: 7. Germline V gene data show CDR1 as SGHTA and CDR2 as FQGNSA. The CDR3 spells CASSSGTGPGYEQYF. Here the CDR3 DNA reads TGTGCCAGCAGCTCTGGGACAGGGCCGGGCTACGAGCAGTACTTC. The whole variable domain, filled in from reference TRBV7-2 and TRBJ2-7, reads GAGVSQSPSNKVTEKGKDVELRCDPISGHTALYWYRQSLGQGLEFLIYFQGNSAPDKSGLPSDRFSAERTGGSVSTLTIQRTQQEDSAVYLCASSSGTGPGYEQYFGPGTRLTVT.

CDR3 sequence reads: CASRQNNYGYTF. The DNA for the CDR3 is TGTGCCAGCAGACAGAATAACTATGGCTACACCTTC. The rearrangement joins TRBV6-6 to TRBJ1-2, with D unresolved. This CDR3 comprises 12 residues. Trimming removed 6 bases at V and 1 base at J, with 6 bases between. Germline lookup yields CDR1 MNHNY and CDR2 SVGAGI (reference sequence).